This T cell receptor (beta chain) was recorded in a study of blood T cell repertoires in COVID-19 (dated by TCRdb to about 2020). With respect to the entire study: Collaborator samples came from the United States, Italy and Spain and covered acute and convalescent phases of COVID-19. Subjects who had been exposed to COVID-19, were actively infected with it, or had recovered from it provided the deeply sampled blood TCRbeta repertoires that made up the dataset. The repertoires were released in a freely available public database intended as a resource for research on the immune response to SARS-CoV-2. Samples came from the ongoing ImmuneRACE study (first 160 participants) plus 1,254 subjects from 6 global collaborators. Sample metadata almost always included a de-identified subject ID, COVID-19 status, age in years and sex. The material from the prospective study consisted of cDNA or gDNA derived from T cells, B-cell-depleted T cells, or PBMCs. Where available, HLA class I and class II types were taken from metadata supplied by the sample provider and were not determined by assay-based typing.

Each collaborating institution followed its own protocols to collect whole blood in K2EDTA tubes. For TCRbeta analysis, collaborators shipped samples as frozen whole blood, isolated PBMCs, or DNA extracted from either of those sample types. Points the paper makes about the study in general: The quantity of clinical and demographic metadata differed by source and by participant and was supplied without curation.

TCRbeta CDR3 regions were amplified from genomic DNA using the immunoSEQ Assay, a bias-controlled multiplex PCR. The authors processed their data as follows. Within the assay, amplification of reference gene primers was used to estimate how many nucleated cells each sample contained. To quantify the absolute abundance of each unique TCRbeta CDR3 rearrangement, sequence reads were collapsed and filtered. For each sample, productive Simpson clonality was calculated by taking the square root of Simpson's diversity index across productive rearrangements. Here the immuneACCESS table is served through TCRdb, limited to in-frame sequences with V and J called. Missing clones are a known gap in these copies; in checked studies unresolved V genes cover under half, and the rest lacks a known reason. Clone size and the V and J calls come from that table; the DNA yielded D and trimming. Present in this sample are roughly 81,000 clones, roughly nine tenths of which were seen just once. The ten largest clones represent around 7.9% of the sample.

V was cut back by 3 bases and J by 5 bases, leaving a gap of 17 bases between them. CDR1 and CDR2, per the germline V gene, are MDHEN and SYDVKM. There are 16 amino acids in the CDR3, from cysteine to phenylalanine inclusive. Only the CDR3 portion is preserved as DNA: 48 bases, with reading frame beginning at the first base. In regard to this clone: Which antigen it targets is not known. No base-level quality is on record; no much larger clone is a single base apart.

Recombination joined TRBV28 with TRBJ2-1, and the D gene may be TRBD1, 6 bases matching. Sequencing input: peripheral blood. This clonotype originated in a young man with acute or convalescent COVID-19. The CDR3 is CASSLMGARLDNEQFF. DNA sequence: TGTGCCAGCAGTTTGATGGGGGCACGTCTGGACAATGAGCAGTTCTTC. The CDR3, completed at both ends by the reference TRBV28 and TRBJ2-1 genes, gives the full variable domain DVKVTQSSRYLVKRTGEKVFLECVQDMDHENMFWYRQDPGLGLRLIYFSYDVKMKEKGDIPEGYSVSREKKERFSLILESASTNQTSMYLCASSLMGARLDNEQFFGPGTRLTVL.